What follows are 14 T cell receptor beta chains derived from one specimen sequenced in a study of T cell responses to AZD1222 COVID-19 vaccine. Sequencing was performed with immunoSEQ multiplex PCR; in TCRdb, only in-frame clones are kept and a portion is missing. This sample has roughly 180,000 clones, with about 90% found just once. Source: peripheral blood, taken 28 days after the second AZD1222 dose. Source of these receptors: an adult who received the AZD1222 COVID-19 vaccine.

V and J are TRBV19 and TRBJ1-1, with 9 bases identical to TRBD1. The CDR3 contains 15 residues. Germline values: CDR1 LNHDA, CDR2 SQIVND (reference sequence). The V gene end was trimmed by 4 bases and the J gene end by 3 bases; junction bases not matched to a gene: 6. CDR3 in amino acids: CASSKGQGLDTEAFF. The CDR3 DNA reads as TGTGCCAGTAGTAAGGGACAGGGTCTGGACACTGAAGCTTTCTTT. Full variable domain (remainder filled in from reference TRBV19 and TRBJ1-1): DGGITQSPKYLFRKEGQNVTLSCEQNLNHDAMYWYRQDPGQGLRLIYYSQIVNDFQKGDIAEGYSVSREKKESFPLTVTSAQKNPTAFYLCASSKGQGLDTEAFFGQGTRLTVV.

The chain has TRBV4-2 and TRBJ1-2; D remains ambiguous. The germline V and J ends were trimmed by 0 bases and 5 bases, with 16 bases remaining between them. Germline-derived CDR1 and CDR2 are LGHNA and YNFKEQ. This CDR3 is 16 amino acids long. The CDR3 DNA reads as TGTGCCAGCAGCCAAGAGCGGAGGACGCTTTTTTATGGCTACACCTTC. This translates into CASSQERRTLFYGYTF.

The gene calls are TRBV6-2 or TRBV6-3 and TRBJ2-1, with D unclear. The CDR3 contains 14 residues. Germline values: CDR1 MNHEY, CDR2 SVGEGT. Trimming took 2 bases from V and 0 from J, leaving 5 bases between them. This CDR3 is CASSYRNSYNEQFF. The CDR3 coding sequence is TGTGCCAGCAGTTACAGAAACTCCTACAATGAGCAGTTCTTC.

This CDR3 is CASSLGPDTNYGYTF. The CDR3 coding sequence is TGTGCCAGCAGCTTAGGCCCGGACACGAACTATGGCTACACCTTC. The chain uses TRBV11-2 and TRBJ1-2; TRBD1 might be the D (5 bases). With 1 base removed from V and 2 bases from J, the gap between germline ends came to 11 bases. This CDR3 has 15 amino acids. The V gene's germline CDR1 is SGHAT and CDR2 FQNNGV.

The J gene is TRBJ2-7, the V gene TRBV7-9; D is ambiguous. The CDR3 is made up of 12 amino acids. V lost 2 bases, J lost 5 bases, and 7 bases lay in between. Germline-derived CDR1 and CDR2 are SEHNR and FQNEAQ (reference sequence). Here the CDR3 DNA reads TGTGCCAGCAGCTTATCAGCTCACGAGCAGTACTTC. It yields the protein CASSLSAHEQYF.

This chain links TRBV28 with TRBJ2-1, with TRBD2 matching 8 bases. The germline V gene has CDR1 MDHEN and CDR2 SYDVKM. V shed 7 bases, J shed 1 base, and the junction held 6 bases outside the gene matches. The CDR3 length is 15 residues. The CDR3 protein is CASTTPGGSYNEQFF. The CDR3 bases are TGTGCCAGCACCACCCCGGGAGGGTCCTACAATGAGCAGTTCTTC.

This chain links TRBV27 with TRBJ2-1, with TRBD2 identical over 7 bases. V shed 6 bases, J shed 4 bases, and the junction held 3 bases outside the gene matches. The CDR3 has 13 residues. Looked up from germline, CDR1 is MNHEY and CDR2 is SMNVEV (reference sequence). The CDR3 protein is CASRGLEYNEQFF. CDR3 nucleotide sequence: TGTGCCAGCAGAGGACTAGAATACAATGAGCAGTTCTTC.

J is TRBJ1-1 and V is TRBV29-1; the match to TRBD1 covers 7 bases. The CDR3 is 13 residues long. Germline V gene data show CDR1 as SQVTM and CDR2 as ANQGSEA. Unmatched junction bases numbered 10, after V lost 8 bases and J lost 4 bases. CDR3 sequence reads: CSPGRGPATEAFF. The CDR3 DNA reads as TGCAGCCCAGGGAGGGGGCCGGCCACTGAAGCTTTCTTT. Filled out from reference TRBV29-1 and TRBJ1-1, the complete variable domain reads SAVISQKPSRDICQRGTSLTIQCQVDSQVTMMFWYRQQPGQSLTLIATANQGSEATYESGFVIDKFPISRPNLTFSTLTVSNMSPEDSSIYLCSPGRGPATEAFFGQGTRLTVV.

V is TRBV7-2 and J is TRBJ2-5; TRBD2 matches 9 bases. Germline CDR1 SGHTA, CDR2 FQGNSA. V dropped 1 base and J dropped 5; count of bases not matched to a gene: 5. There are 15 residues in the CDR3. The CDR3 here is CASSLVGLAGETQYF. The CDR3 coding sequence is TGTGCCAGCAGCTTAGTCGGCCTAGCGGGGGAGACCCAGTACTTC.

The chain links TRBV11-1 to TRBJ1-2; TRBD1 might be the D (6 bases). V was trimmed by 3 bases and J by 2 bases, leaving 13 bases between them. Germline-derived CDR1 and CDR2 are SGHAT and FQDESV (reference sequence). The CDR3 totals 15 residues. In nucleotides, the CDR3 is TGTGCCAGCAGCTTGGGGCTCCAGGGGAACTATGGCTACACCTTC. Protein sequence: CASSLGLQGNYGYTF.

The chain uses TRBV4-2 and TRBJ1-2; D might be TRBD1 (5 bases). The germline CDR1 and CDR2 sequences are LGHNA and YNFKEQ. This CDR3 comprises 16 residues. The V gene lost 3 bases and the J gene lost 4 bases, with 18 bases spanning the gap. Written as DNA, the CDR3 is TGTGCCAGCAGCCAGGTGGACCGGGACGTGAGCTATGGCTACACCTTC. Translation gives CASSQVDRDVSYGYTF.

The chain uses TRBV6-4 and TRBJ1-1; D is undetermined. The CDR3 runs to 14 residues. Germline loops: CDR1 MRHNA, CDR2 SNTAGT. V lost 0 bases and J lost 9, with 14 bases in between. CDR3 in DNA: TGTGCCAGCAGTGACTCGACCGAGGGAGGGCAAGCTTTCTTT. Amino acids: CASSDSTEGGQAFF.

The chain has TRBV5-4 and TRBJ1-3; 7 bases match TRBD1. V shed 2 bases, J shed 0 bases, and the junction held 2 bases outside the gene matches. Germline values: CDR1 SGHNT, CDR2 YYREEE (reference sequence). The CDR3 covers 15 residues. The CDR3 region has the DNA TGTGCCAGCAGCTTCGACAGGGACTCTGGAAACACCATATATTTT. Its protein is CASSFDRDSGNTIYF. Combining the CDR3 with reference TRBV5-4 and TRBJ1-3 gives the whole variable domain ETGVTQSPTHLIKTRGQQVTLRCSSQSGHNTVSWYQQALGQGPQFIFQYYREEENGRGNFPPRFSGLQFPNYSSELNVNALELDDSALYLCASSFDRDSGNTIYFGEGSWLTVV.

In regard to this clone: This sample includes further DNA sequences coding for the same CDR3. The chain's CDR3 is CASSLAGGSTDTQYF. CDR3 coding DNA: TGTGCCAGCAGCTTAGCGGGGGGAAGCACAGATACGCAGTATTTT. The V call is TRBV7-2, the J call TRBJ2-3, with D possibly matching TRBD2 (6 bases). The CDR3 extends over 15 amino acids. Germline V gives CDR1 SGHTA, CDR2 FQGNSA. V shed 0 bases and J shed 0 bases, with 7 bases lying between them.